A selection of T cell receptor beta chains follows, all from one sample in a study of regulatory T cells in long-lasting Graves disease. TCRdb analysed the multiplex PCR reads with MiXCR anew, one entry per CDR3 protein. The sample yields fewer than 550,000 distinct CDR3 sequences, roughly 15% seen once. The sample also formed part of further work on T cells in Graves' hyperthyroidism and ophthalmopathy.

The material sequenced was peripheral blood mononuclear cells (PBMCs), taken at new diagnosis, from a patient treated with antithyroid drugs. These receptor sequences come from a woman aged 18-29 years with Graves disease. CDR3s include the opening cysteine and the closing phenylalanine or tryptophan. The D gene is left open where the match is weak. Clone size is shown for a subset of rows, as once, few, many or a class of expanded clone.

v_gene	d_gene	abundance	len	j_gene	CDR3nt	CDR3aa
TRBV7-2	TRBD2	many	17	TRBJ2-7	TGTGCCAGCAGTTGGACTTTCGAACTAGCGGGAGGCTACGAGCAGTACTTC	CASSWTFELAGGYEQYF
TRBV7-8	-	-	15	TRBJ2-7	TGTGCCAGCACCAAATTGCCGGACAGCAACTACGAGCAGTACTTC	CASTKLPDSNYEQYF
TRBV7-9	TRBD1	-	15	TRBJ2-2	TGTGCCAGCAGTACGACAGGGGCGGATACCGGGGAGCTGTTTTTT	CASSTTGADTGELFF
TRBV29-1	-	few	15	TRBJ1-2	TGCAGCGTTGAAGATCTCAGCGCGATCAGCTATGGCTACACCTTC	CSVEDLSAISYGYTF
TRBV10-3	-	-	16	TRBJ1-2	TGTGCCATCAGTGATAGGGTTGACAGACGTGCTTATGGCTACACCTTC	CAISDRVDRRAYGYTF
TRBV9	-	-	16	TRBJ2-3	TGTGCCAGCAGCGTAGGAACGGGACGGAGCACAGATACGCAGTATTTT	CASSVGTGRSTDTQYF
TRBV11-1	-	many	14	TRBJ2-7	TGTGCCAGCAGCTTAAACAGGCTCTCCTACGAGCAGTACTTC	CASSLNRLSYEQYF
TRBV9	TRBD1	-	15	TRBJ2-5	TGTGCCAGCAGCGCTTCCGGGACAGGCCAAGAGACCCAGTACTTC	CASSASGTGQETQYF
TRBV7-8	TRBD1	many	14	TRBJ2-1	TGTGCCAGCAGCACCCCCGGGACAGAGGGTGAGCAGTTCTTC	CASSTPGTEGEQFF
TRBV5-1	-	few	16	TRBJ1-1	TGCGCCAGCAGCCCTCGGGCCGGGCAGAAGAACACTGAAGCTTTCTTT	CASSPRAGQKNTEAFF
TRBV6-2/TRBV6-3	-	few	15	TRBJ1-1	TGTGCCAGCAGTTACGGGGACATTAGGATCGCTGAAGCTTTCTTT	CASSYGDIRIAEAFF
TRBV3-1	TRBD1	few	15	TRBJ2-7	TGTGCCAGCAGCCCTCCCGGGACAGGGGGTGGCGGGCAGTACTTC	CASSPPGTGGGGQYF
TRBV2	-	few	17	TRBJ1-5	TGTGCCAGCAGTGAATCTGGGGCCGAGATATCTAATCAGCCCCAGCATTTT	CASSESGAEISNQPQHF
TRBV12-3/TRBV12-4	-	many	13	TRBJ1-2	TGTGCCAGCAGTTTAGGGGAGTCTGAGGACTACACCTTC	CASSLGESEDYTF
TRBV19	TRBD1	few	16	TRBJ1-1	TGTGCCAGTAGTGCGGGACAGGGCTTATTATTGACTGAAGCTTTCTTT	CASSAGQGLLLTEAFF
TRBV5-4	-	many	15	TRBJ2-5	TGTGCCAGCAGCTTGGAGGCGGGGTGGTCAGAGACCCAGTACTTC	CASSLEAGWSETQYF
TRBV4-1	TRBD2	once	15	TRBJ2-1	TGCGCCAGCAGCCACCCGGGACTAGGTGTCAATGAGCAGTTCTTC	CASSHPGLGVNEQFF